These 19 T cell receptor beta chains were all obtained from the same sample, sequenced in a study of identical twins. Using its own MiXCR run on the 5' RACE reads, TCRdb lists one record per CDR3 protein. The sample has 230,000 or so distinct CDR3 sequences; about 8.5% are singletons. These data also formed part of another study, on yellow fever vaccine responses in identical twins.

Sequences were obtained from CD8+ T cells sorted from blood. These receptors were collected from a woman aged 18 to 35 in good health.

This clonotype was seen only a few times. This chain uses TRBV29-1 with TRBJ2-7, with D possibly matching TRBD1 (5 bases). Germline V gives CDR1 SQVTM, CDR2 ANQGSEA. The length of the CDR3 is 13 residues. Between the trimmed V and J ends, which lost 1 base and 3 bases, there was a span of 10 bases. Here the CDR3 reads CSVEGGDSYEQYF. Written as DNA, the CDR3 is TGCAGCGTTGAAGGGGGCGATAGCTACGAGCAGTACTTC.

In its sample, this clonotype was seen many times. This chain uses TRBV5-1 with TRBJ2-3, with D perhaps TRBD2 (6 bases). The germline V gene encodes CDR1 SGHRS and CDR2 YFSETQ. The V end lost 3 bases, the J end lost 1 base, and 9 bases lay between the germline ends. The CDR3 is 14 amino acids. The CDR3 here is CASSSGEGTDTQYF. CDR3 in DNA: TGCGCCAGCAGCTCGGGGGAGGGCACAGATACGCAGTATTTT.

This clonotype was recorded a few times. This rearrangement joins TRBV5-5 to TRBJ2-5; D gene unclear. The ends were cut back, 0 bases at V and 4 bases at J, with 10 bases in the middle. Germline loops: CDR1 SGHKS, CDR2 YYEKEE (reference sequence). The CDR3 length is 14 residues. The CDR3 here is CASSLGDWAETQYF. CDR3 in DNA: TGTGCCAGCAGCTTGGGTGACTGGGCAGAGACCCAGTACTTC.

In its sample, this clonotype was seen many times. This chain uses TRBV5-1 with TRBJ2-7; D may be TRBD1 (6 bases). The CDR3 contains 16 residues. Germline loops: CDR1 SGHRS, CDR2 YFSETQ. Trimming shortened V by 0 bases and J by 2 bases, and 15 bases separated the two germline ends. The DNA of the CDR3 is TGCGCCAGCAGCTTGGATGCAGGGGCCTTAACCTACGAGCAGTACTTC. Encoded protein: CASSLDAGALTYEQYF.

This clonotype occurred a few times. V gene TRBV4-3 combines with J gene TRBJ2-7; the D gene is possibly TRBD2 (6 bases). The CDR3 loop spans 15 amino acids. Germline V CDR1 and CDR2: LGHNA, YSLEER. V dropped 0 bases and J dropped 2 bases, with 11 bases sitting between them. CDR3 sequence (DNA): TGCGCCAGCAGCCAAGATTGGGACTTACCCTACGAGCAGTACTTC. Translating it yields CASSQDWDLPYEQYF.

The table lists this clonotype with many counts. This chain uses TRBV11-3 with TRBJ2-1; D call uncertain. Germline CDR1 is SGHNT and CDR2 is YENEEA. Trimming took 6 bases from V and 0 from J, leaving 9 bases between them. CDR3 length: 14 residues. The CDR3 is CASSSSLSYNEQFF. The DNA of the CDR3 is TGTGCCAGCAGTTCTTCTCTCTCCTACAATGAGCAGTTCTTC.

The genes are TRBV10-1 and TRBJ2-7; tentatively, D is TRBD1 (7 bases). CDR1 is WNHNN and CDR2 is SYGVQD in the germline V gene (reference sequence). CDR3 length: 18 residues. V was cut by 0 bases and J by 2 bases, with 20 bases left in between. The CDR3 loop is CASSESHQGGRGAYEQYF. CDR3 bases: TGCGCCAGCAGTGAGTCCCACCAGGGGGGTAGGGGAGCCTACGAGCAGTACTTC.

The V and J genes are TRBV7-8 and TRBJ2-7; possibly TRBD1 for D (6 bases). Between the trimmed V and J ends, which lost 5 bases and 7 bases, there was a span of 12 bases. Looked up from germline, CDR1 is SGHVS and CDR2 is FQNEAQ. This CDR3 has 12 amino acids. Here the CDR3 reads CASSPGTPEQYF. The CDR3 DNA is TGTGCCAGCAGCCCGGGGACACCTGAGCAGTACTTC.

This clonotype was picked up many times. The genes are TRBV12-3 or TRBV12-4 and TRBJ2-5; D call uncertain. CDR3 length: 14 amino acids. V shed 1 base and J shed 3 bases, with 9 bases lying between them. CDR3 residues: CASSLGLRKETQYF. The CDR3 DNA is TGTGCCAGCAGTTTAGGGCTAAGGAAAGAGACCCAGTACTTC.

The genes are TRBV29-1 and TRBJ2-5, with D possibly TRBD2 on 6 matching bases. CDR3 length equals 14 residues. V was pared by 7 bases and J by 7 bases, with 22 bases between. The germline gives CDR1 SQVTM, CDR2 ANQGSEA. The CDR3 DNA is TGCAGCGCCGGAGGGAGGCCCTTGGGAGGGACCCAGTACTTC. Translated: CSAGGRPLGGTQYF.

This clonotype showed up many times. This sequence joins TRBV6-5 and TRBJ2-2, with 11 positions matching TRBD2. This CDR3 comprises 15 residues. Per germline, CDR1 MNHEY and CDR2 SVGAGI. The trim removed 4 bases at V and 5 bases at J, leaving 3 bases unmatched. CDR3 bases: TGTGCCAGCAGTTCACTAGCGGGGGAGACCGGGGAGCTGTTTTTT. It translates to CASSSLAGETGELFF.

This clonotype was detected ten times or more. Here the CDR3 DNA reads TGTGCCAGCAGCCGGACAGGTCTGTCCTACGAGCAGTACTTC. It yields the protein CASSRTGLSYEQYF. This chain uses TRBV7-9 with TRBJ2-7, with 7 bases identical to TRBD1. Trimming at V came to 5 bases and at J to 1 base, leaving 5 bases not matched to a gene. The germline CDR1 and CDR2 sequences are SEHNR and FQNEAQ (reference sequence). The CDR3 has 14 amino acids.

J is TRBJ2-2 and V is TRBV28, with D possibly being TRBD1 or TRBD2 (6 bases each). Trimming took off 4 bases at V and 1 base at J, with 22 bases between the two ends. Germline CDR1 and CDR2: MDHEN and SYDVKM. This CDR3 comprises 19 residues. CDR3 amino acids: CASSSLLGWGAENTGELFF. The CDR3 DNA is TGTGCCAGCAGTTCGTTGCTTGGATGGGGGGCCGAGAACACCGGGGAGCTGTTTTTT.

This clonotype appeared many times. V gene TRBV29-1 combines with J gene TRBJ2-1; 7 nucleotides agree with TRBD2. V trimming: 6 bases; J trimming: 2 bases; junction bases outside the gene matches: 13. The CDR3 has 16 amino acids. CDR1 is SQVTM, CDR2 ANQGSEA, per germline. DNA of the CDR3: TGCAGCGTCCCCCCGGAGGCTAGCGGACCCTACAATGAGCAGTTCTTC. As protein: CSVPPEASGPYNEQFF.

This clonotype showed up just a few times. The chain recombines TRBV7-9 with TRBJ2-1; D is undetermined. This CDR3 has 17 amino acids. Trimming took 1 base from V and 2 from J, leaving 15 bases between them. Per germline, CDR1 SEHNR and CDR2 FQNEAQ (reference sequence). CDR3 coding DNA: TGTGCCAGCAGCTTAGTCTTTGACAAACTTACCTACAATGAGCAGTTCTTC. Amino acid sequence: CASSLVFDKLTYNEQFF.

The genes are TRBV2 and TRBJ2-7, with 9 bases aligning to TRBD1. CDR1 is SNHLY, CDR2 FYNNEI, per germline. The CDR3 contains 15 residues. Trimming cost V 6 bases and J 2 bases; bases outside gene matches: 8. CDR3 coding DNA: TGTGCCAGCAGGGAAACAGGGGGCTTGGCCTACGAGCAGTACTTC. Encoded protein: CASRETGGLAYEQYF.

This clonotype has just a few counts. CDR3: CASSPLTGISYEQYF. Here the CDR3 DNA reads TGCGCCAGCAGCCCCTTGACAGGGATCTCCTACGAGCAGTACTTC. The chain joins TRBV5-1 to TRBJ2-7; 7 bases map to TRBD1. The CDR3 length is 15 residues. CDR1 and CDR2 (germline): SGHRS, YFSETQ. With V trimmed by 4 bases and J by 0 bases, 7 bases remained unmatched. Variable domain in full (rest from reference TRBV5-1 and TRBJ2-7): KAGVTQTPRYLIKTRGQQVTLSCSPISGHRSVSWYQQTPGQGLQFLFEYFSETQRNKGNFPGRFSGRQFSNSRSEMNVSTLELGDSALYLCASSPLTGISYEQYFGPGTRLTVT.

V gene TRBV20-1 combines with J gene TRBJ2-5, with 7 bases identical to TRBD2. The CDR3 sequence is 15 residues long. Losses at the gene ends were 6 bases for V and 1 base for J; bases not matched to a gene: 11. Germline CDR1 and CDR2: DFQATT and SNEGSKA (reference sequence). The CDR3 DNA reads TGCAGTGCCCCCCTGTGGCTAGCGGCCCAAGAGACCCAGTACTTC. This sequence encodes CSAPLWLAAQETQYF.

At least ten counts were recorded for this clonotype. This sequence joins TRBV12-3 or TRBV12-4 and TRBJ2-5, with 10 bases identical to TRBD2. V lost 6 bases and J lost 2; bases outside the gene matches: 6. The CDR3 has 15 residues. The CDR3 region has the DNA TGTGCCAGCAGGGCTTGGGGACTAGCGCAAGAGACCCAGTACTTC. Translating gives CASRAWGLAQETQYF.